This T cell receptor (beta chain) was sequenced in a study of T cells in Graves' hyperthyroidism and ophthalmopathy. Study-wide results and caveats: In blood, most of the thyroid clonotypes expanded above 0.001 were also present.

CDR1 is SNHLY and CDR2 is FYNNEI in the germline V gene. CDR3 length equals 14 residues. The V end lost 4 bases, the J end lost 7 bases, and 14 bases lay between the germline ends. Comment on this clonotype: No antigen is known for it.

It was RNA transcripts that yielded the amplified TCR beta CDR3 regions. HTBI primers drove first-round RT-PCR of the TCR CDR3. TCRdb re-derived calls from the multiplex PCR reads in MiXCR, one entry per CDR3 protein. This table holds roughly 740,000 distinct CDR3 sequences, roughly 17% found once. The origin of this receptor is a man aged 18 to 35 with Graves' hyperthyroidism. The sample comprised blood. The genes are TRBV2 and TRBJ2-1, with D tentatively TRBD2 (6 bases). Written as DNA, the CDR3 is TGTGCCAGCAGTGTAAGTGGGACTTCGAATGAGCAGTTCTTC. Residues: CASSVSGTSNEQFF.